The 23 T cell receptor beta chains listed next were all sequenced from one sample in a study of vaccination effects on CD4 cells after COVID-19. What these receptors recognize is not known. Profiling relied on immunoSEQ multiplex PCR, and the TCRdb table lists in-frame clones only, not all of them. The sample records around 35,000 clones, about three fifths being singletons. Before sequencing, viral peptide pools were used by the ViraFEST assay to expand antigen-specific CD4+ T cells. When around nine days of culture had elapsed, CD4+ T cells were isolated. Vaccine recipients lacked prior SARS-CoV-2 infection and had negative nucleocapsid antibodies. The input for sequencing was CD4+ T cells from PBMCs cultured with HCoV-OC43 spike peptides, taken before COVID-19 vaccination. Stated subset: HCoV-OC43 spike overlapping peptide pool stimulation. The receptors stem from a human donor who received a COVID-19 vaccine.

The CDR3 is CASSQTPGLGETQYF. In DNA, the CDR3 is TGTGCCAGCAGCCAGACTCCGGGACTTGGGGAGACCCAGTACTTC. V gene TRBV4-2 combines with J gene TRBJ2-5; perhaps TRBD2 as D (6 bases). This CDR3 has 15 residues. CDR1 and CDR2 from the germline V gene are LGHNA and YNFKEQ. V dropped 3 bases and J dropped 5 bases, with 16 bases sitting between them.

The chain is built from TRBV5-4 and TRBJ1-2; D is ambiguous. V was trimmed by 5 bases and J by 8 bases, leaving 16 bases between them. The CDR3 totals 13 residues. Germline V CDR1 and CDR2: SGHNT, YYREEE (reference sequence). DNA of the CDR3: TGTGCCAGCAGTTCGCAAGGAGACGGCGGCTACACCTTC. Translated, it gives CASSSQGDGGYTF.

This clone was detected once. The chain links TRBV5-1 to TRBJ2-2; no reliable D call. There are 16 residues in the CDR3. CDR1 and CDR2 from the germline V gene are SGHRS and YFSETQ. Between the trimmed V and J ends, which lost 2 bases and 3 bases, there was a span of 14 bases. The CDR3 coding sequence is TGCGCCAGCAGCTTCACGGTCCCGGATTACACCGGGGAGCTGTTTTTT. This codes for CASSFTVPDYTGELFF.

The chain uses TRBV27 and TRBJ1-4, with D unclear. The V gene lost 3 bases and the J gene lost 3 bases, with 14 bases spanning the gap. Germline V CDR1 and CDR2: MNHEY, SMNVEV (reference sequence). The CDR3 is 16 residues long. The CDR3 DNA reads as TGTGCCAGCAGTTTCGGACTCTGGGGTGCTAATGAAAAACTGTTTTTT. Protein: CASSFGLWGANEKLFF.

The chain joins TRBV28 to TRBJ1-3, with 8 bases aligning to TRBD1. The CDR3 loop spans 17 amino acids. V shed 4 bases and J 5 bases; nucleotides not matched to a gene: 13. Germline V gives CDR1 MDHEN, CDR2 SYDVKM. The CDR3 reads CASSSRGGDRPRNTIYF. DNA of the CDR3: TGTGCCAGCAGTTCCCGCGGAGGGGACAGGCCGAGAAACACCATATATTTT.

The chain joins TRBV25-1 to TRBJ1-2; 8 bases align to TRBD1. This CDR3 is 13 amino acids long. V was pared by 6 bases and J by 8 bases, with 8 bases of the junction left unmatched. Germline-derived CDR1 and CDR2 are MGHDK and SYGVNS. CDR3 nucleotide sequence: TGTGCCAGCAGATCGACAGGGGAGGGAGGCTACACCTTC. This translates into CASRSTGEGGYTF.

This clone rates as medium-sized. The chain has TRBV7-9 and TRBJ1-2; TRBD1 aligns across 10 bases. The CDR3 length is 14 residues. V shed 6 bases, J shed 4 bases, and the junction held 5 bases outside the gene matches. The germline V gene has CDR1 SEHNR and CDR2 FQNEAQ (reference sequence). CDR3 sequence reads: CASRLGTGAYGYTF. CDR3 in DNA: TGTGCCAGCAGACTCGGGACAGGGGCCTATGGCTACACCTTC.

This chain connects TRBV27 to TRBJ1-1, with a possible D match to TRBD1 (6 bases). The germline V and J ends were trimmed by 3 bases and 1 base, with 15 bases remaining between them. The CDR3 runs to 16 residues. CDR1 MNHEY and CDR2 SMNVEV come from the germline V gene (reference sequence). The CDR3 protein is CASSFILTGKNTEAFF. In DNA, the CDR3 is TGTGCCAGCAGTTTCATCCTCACAGGGAAGAACACTGAAGCTTTCTTT.

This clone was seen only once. The CDR3 coding sequence is TGTGCCAGCAGTGATACGAGCAGAGGGCCCCAAGAGACCCAGTACTTC. Protein sequence: CASSDTSRGPQETQYF. J is TRBJ2-5 and V is TRBV25-1; tentatively, D is TRBD2 (5 bases). The CDR3 consists of 16 residues. Germline loops: CDR1 MGHDK, CDR2 SYGVNS. The V and J ends lost 3 bases and 1 base respectively, with 15 bases between them.

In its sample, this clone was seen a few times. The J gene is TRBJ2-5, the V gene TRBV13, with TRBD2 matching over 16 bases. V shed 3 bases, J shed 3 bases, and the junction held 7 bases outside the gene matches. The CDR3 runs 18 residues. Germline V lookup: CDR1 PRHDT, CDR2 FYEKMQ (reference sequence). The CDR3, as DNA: TGTGCCAGCAGCTTCTCTCCGGGACTAGCGGGGGGGGAAGAGACCCAGTACTTC. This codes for CASSFSPGLAGGEETQYF.

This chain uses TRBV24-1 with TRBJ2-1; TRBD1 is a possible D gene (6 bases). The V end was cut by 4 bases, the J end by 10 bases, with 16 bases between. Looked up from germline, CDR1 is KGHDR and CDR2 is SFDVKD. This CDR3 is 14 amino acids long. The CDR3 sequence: CATSDGTSLVEQFF. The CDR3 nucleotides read TGTGCCACCAGTGACGGGACATCCCTTGTAGAGCAGTTCTTC.

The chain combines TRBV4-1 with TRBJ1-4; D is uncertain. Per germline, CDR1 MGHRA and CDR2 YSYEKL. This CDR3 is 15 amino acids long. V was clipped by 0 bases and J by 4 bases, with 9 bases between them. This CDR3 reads CASSQETAFNEKLFF. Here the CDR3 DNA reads TGCGCCAGCAGCCAAGAAACAGCTTTTAATGAAAAACTGTTTTTT.

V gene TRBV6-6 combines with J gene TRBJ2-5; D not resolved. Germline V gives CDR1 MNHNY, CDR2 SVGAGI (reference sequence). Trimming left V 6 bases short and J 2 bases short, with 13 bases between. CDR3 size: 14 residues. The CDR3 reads CASRPGGQQETQYF. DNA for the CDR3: TGTGCCAGCAGGCCCGGTGGGCAGCAAGAGACCCAGTACTTC.

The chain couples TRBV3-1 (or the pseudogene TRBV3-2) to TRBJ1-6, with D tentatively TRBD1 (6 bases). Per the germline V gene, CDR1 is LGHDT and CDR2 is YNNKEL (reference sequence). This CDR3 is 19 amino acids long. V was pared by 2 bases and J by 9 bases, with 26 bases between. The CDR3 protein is CASSQLRDTLKRGGSPLHF. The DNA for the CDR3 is TGTGCCAGCAGCCAACTCCGGGACACACTAAAACGCGGGGGTTCACCCCTCCACTTT.

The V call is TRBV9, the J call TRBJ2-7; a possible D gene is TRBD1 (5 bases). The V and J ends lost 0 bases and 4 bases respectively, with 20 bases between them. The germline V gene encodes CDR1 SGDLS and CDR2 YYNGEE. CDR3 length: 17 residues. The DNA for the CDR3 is TGTGCCAGCAGCGTAGGGACATCGAACAAAGCTGCGTACGAGCAGTACTTC. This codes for CASSVGTSNKAAYEQYF. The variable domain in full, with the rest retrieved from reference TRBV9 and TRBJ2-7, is DSGVTQTPKHLITATGQRVTLRCSPRSGDLSVYWYQQSLDQGLQFLIQYYNGEERAKGNILERFSAQQFPDLHSELNLSSLELGDSALYFCASSVGTSNKAAYEQYFGPGTRLTVT.

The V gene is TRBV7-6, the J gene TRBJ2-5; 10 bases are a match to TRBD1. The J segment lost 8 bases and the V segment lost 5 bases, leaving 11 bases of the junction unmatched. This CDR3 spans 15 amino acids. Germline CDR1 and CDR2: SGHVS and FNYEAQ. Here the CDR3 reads CASSQTGTGDITQYF. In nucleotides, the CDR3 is TGTGCCAGCAGCCAAACCGGGACAGGGGATATAACCCAGTACTTC.

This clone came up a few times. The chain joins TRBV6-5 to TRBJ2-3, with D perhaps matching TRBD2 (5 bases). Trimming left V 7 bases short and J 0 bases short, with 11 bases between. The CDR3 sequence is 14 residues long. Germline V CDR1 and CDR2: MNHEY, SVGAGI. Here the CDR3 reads CASNSLGSTDTQYF. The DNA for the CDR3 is TGTGCCAGCAACTCACTAGGGAGCACAGATACGCAGTATTTT.

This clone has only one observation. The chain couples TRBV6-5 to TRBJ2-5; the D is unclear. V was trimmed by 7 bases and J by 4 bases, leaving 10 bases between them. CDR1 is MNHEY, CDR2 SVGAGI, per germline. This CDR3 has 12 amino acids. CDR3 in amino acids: CASTSNGETQYF. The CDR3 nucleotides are TGTGCCAGCACCTCTAATGGAGAGACCCAGTACTTC.

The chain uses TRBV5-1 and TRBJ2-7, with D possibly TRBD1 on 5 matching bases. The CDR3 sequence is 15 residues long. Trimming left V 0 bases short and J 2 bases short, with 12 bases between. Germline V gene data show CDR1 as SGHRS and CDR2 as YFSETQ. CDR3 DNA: TGCGCCAGCAGCTTGGGACAGTTAATGCCCTACGAGCAGTACTTC. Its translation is CASSLGQLMPYEQYF.

This CDR3 reads CASSRGLFYGYTF. CDR3 bases: TGTGCCAGCAGCCGGGGTTTGTTCTATGGCTACACCTTC. The chain recombines TRBV12-3 or TRBV12-4 with TRBJ1-2; D gene ambiguous. Between the trimmed V and J ends, which lost 6 bases and 4 bases, there was a span of 12 bases. The CDR3 spans 13 residues.

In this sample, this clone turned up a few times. DNA for the CDR3: TGTGCCAGTAGTAGTTGGGGCATGAACACTGAAGCTTTCTTT. As protein: CASSSWGMNTEAFF. The V call is TRBV19, the J call TRBJ1-1, with a tentative D call TRBD1 (5 bases). Trimming left V 4 bases short and J 0 bases short, with 9 bases between. Germline assignment: CDR1 LNHDA and CDR2 SQIVND (reference sequence). The CDR3 consists of 14 residues.

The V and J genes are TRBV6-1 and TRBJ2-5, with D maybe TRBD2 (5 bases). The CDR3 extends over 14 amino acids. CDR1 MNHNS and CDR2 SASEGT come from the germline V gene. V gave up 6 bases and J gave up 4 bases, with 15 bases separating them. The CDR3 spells CASSPRGRGETQYF. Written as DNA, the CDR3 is TGTGCCAGCAGCCCAAGAGGCCGGGGAGAGACCCAGTACTTC.

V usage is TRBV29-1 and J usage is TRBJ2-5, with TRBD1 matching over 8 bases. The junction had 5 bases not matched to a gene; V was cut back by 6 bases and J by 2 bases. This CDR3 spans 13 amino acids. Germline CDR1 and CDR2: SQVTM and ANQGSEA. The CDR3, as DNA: TGCAGCGTCACGGGACAGGCTCAAGAGACCCAGTACTTC. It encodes CSVTGQAQETQYF.